This TCR beta chain is drawn from a study of T cells after yellow fever vaccination. Study results and limitations: Most primary-vaccination clones recurred post-booster (just under 98% CD4, just over 85% CD8). The secondary response was weaker but peaked faster, day 5 versus 15. Among all clonotypes, a small share was observed in both CD4 and CD8 compartments.

The germline CDR1 and CDR2 sequences are LGHNA and YSLEER. There are 15 residues in the CDR3. The junction had 2 bases not matched to a gene; V was cut back by 1 base and J by 6 bases. Concerning this clonotype: Its matching antigen is unknown.

TCR cDNA was made by 5'RACE template switching, adding a universal primer site and UMIs. TCRdb recomputed calls from the 5' RACE reads with MiXCR, one row per CDR3 protein. The data show 280,000 or so distinct CDR3 sequences, 8.5% to 10% seen once. The chain combines TRBV4-3 with TRBJ2-1, with 11 bases fitting TRBD1. The specimen comprised CD4+ T cells sorted from PBMCs, sampled 5 days after the yellow fever booster vaccination. The sequence derives from a man aged 18 to 29 who received the YFV17D yellow fever vaccine. DNA of the CDR3: TGCGCCAGCAGCCAAGGGACAGGGGGCTTCAATGAGCAGTTCTTC. Protein product: CASSQGTGGFNEQFF.